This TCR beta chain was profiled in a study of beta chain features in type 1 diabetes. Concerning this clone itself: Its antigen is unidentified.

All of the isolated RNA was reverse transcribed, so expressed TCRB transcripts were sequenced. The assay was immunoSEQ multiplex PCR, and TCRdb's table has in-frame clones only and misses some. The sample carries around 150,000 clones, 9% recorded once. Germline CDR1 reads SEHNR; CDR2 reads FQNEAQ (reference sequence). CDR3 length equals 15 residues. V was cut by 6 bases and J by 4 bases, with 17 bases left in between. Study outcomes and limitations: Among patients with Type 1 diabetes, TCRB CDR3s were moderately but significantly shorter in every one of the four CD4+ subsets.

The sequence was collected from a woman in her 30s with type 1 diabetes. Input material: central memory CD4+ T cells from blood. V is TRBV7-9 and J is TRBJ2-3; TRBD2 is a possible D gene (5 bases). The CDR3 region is CASRSSGGVPDTQYF. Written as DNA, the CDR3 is TGTGCCAGCAGATCGAGCGGAGGAGTCCCAGATACGCAGTATTTT.